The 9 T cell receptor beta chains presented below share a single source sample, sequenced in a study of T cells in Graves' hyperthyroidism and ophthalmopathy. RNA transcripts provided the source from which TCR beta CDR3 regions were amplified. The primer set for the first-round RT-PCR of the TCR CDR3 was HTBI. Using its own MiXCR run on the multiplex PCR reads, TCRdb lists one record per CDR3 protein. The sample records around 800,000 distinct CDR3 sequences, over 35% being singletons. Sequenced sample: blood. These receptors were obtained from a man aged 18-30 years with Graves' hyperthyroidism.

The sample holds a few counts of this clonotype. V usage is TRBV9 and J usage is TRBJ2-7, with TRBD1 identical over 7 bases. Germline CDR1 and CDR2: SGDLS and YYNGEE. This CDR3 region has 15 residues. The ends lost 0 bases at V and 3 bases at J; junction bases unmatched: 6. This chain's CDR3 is CASSVGFGTVYEQYF. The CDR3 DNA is TGTGCCAGCAGCGTAGGATTCGGGACAGTCTACGAGCAGTACTTC.

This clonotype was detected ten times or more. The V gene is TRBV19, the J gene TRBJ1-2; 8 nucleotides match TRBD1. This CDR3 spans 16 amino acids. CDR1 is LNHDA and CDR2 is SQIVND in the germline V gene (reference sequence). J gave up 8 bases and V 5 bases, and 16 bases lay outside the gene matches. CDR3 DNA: TGTGCCAGTAGTCGCCCGCTCGGGACAGGTGATGAGGGCTACACCTTC. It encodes CASSRPLGTGDEGYTF.

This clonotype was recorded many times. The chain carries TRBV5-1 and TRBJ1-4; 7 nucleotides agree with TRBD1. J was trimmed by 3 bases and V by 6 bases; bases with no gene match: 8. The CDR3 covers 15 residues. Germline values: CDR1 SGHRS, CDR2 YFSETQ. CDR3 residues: CASTSAGQPNEKLFF. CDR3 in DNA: TGCGCCAGCACCAGCGCGGGACAGCCTAATGAAAAACTGTTTTTT.

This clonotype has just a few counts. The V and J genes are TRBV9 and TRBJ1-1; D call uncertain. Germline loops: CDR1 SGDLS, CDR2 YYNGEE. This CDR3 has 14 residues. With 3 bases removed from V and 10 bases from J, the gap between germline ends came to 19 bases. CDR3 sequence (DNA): TGTGCCAGCAGCGGGACGGCGATCCCGAAGGTAGCTTTCTTT. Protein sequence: CASSGTAIPKVAFF.

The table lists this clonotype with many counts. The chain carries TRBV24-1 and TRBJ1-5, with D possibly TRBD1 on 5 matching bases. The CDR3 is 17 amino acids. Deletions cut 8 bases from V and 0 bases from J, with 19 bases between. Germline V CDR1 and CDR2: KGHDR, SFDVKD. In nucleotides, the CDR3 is TGTGCCACCACCAGACAGCGACAGCCTTATAGCAATCAGCCCCAGCATTTT. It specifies CATTRQRQPYSNQPQHF.

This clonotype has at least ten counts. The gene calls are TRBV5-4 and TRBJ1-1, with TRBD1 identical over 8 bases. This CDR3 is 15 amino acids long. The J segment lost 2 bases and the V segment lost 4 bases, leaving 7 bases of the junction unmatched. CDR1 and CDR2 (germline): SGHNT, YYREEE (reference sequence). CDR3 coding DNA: TGTGCCAGCAGCCCTGCAGGACAGGGAAACACTGAAGCTTTCTTT. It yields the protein CASSPAGQGNTEAFF. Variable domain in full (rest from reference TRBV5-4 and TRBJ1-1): ETGVTQSPTHLIKTRGQQVTLRCSSQSGHNTVSWYQQALGQGPQFIFQYYREEENGRGNFPPRFSGLQFPNYSSELNVNALELDDSALYLCASSPAGQGNTEAFFGQGTRLTVV.

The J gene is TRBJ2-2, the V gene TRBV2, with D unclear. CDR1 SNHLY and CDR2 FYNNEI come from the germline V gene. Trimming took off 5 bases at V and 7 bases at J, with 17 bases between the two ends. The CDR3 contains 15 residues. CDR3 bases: TGTGCCAGCAGTTTCACCCAACGAGTCCACGGGGAGCTGTTTTTT. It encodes CASSFTQRVHGELFF.

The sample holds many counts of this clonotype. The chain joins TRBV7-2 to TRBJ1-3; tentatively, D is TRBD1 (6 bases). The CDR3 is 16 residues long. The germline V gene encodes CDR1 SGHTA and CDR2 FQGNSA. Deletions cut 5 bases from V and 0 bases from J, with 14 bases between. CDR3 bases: TGTGCCAGCAGCGCTGACGGGGGCAGCTCTGGAAACACCATATATTTT. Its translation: CASSADGGSSGNTIYF.

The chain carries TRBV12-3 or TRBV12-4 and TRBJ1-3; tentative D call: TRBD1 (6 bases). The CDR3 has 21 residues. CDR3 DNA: TGTGCTAGTGGTTTCACTGTCCCTCGGACAGAGATGTCCCTCTCTGGAAACACCATATATTTT. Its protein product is CASGFTVPRTEMSLSGNTIYF.